These 12 T cell receptor beta chains originate from one sample sequenced in a study of T cell clonotyping in hematopoietic cell transplantation. Sequencing was performed with immunoSEQ multiplex PCR; in TCRdb, only in-frame clones are kept and a portion is missing. The sample lists 15,000 or so clones; over 75% were seen once. The input for sequencing was PBMCs, taken 100 days after allogeneic stem cell transplant. Receptors were obtained from a male patient aged 45-60 years who had an allogeneic stem cell transplant from an unrelated donor, so T cells may come from the graft donor. Some clones in this sample may be carry-over from other donors' samples.

V and J are TRBV10-2 and TRBJ2-2; a possible D gene is TRBD2 (6 bases). The CDR3 spans 14 residues. Germline V gene sequence: CDR1 WSHSY, CDR2 SAAADI. Trimming took 3 bases from V and 5 from J, leaving 10 bases between them. The CDR3 DNA reads as TGCGCCAGCAGTGAACGGAGGGGAACCGGGGAGCTGTTTTTT. It encodes CASSERRGTGELFF.

In this sample, this clone turned up a few times. This chain connects TRBV7-2 to TRBJ1-6, with D hard to call. The V end lost 1 base, the J end lost 5 bases, and 15 bases lay between the germline ends. Germline assignment: CDR1 SGHTA and CDR2 FQGNSA. The CDR3 sequence is 17 residues long. The CDR3 sequence: CASSLGREWMDNSPLHF. DNA for the CDR3: TGTGCCAGCAGCTTAGGTCGTGAGTGGATGGATAATTCACCCCTCCACTTT.

In its sample, this clone was seen a few times. The V gene is TRBV11-2, the J gene TRBJ2-5, with 9 bases that match TRBD2. The length of the CDR3 is 14 residues. The germline V gene encodes CDR1 SGHAT and CDR2 FQNNGV. J gave up 4 bases and V 5 bases, and 5 bases lay outside the gene matches. CDR3 bases: TGTGCCAGCAGCCACGGACTAGCGCGAGAGACCCAGTACTTC. Translation gives CASSHGLARETQYF.

This chain's CDR3 is CASSLSPPGTEAFF. The CDR3 DNA reads TGTGCCAGCAGTTTATCCCCCCCCGGCACTGAAGCTTTCTTT. The J gene is TRBJ1-1, the V gene TRBV27, with D uncertain. The CDR3 spans 14 residues. CDR1 MNHEY and CDR2 SMNVEV come from the germline V gene (reference sequence). V lost 0 bases to trimming and J lost 4 bases, with 9 bases between them.

The chain employs TRBV28 and TRBJ1-1; D not certain. The CDR3 length is 14 residues. Trimming left V 2 bases short and J 5 bases short, with 12 bases between. Looked up from germline, CDR1 is MDHEN and CDR2 is SYDVKM. CDR3 coding DNA: TGTGCCAGCAGTTTAGTCGGGGAAGGAACTGAAGCTTTCTTT. Protein sequence: CASSLVGEGTEAFF.

In its sample, this clone was seen once. This rearrangement joins TRBV11-2 to TRBJ2-1; D gene ambiguous. Germline V gene lookup returns CDR1 SGHAT and CDR2 FQNNGV. Trimming cost V 5 bases and J 3 bases, with 5 bases left between them. The CDR3 is 12 residues long. The CDR3 region has the DNA TGTGCCAGCAGCCTCAGCTACAATGAGCAGTTCTTC. It encodes CASSLSYNEQFF.

This clone appeared once. The chain is built from TRBV2 and TRBJ2-5; D ambiguous. Germline CDR1 reads SNHLY; CDR2 reads FYNNEI. Trimming shortened V by 6 bases and J by 4 bases, and 9 bases separated the two germline ends. The CDR3 spans 12 residues. CDR3 in amino acids: CASSGMGETQYF. Here the CDR3 DNA reads TGTGCCAGCAGCGGCATGGGAGAGACCCAGTACTTC.

The chain carries TRBV11-2 and TRBJ2-1; maybe TRBD1 (6 bases). In germline, CDR1 is SGHAT, CDR2 FQNNGV. V lost 2 bases and J 4 bases, leaving 6 bases between the germline ends. This CDR3 is 13 amino acids long. CDR3 nucleotide sequence: TGTGCCAGCAGCTTAACAGGGTACAATGAGCAGTTCTTC. It yields the protein CASSLTGYNEQFF.

This rearrangement joins TRBV5-1 to TRBJ2-2, with 14 bases lining up with TRBD2. This CDR3 is built from 16 residues. J lost 6 bases, V lost 4 bases, and 5 bases had no gene match. CDR1 is SGHRS and CDR2 is YFSETQ in the germline V gene. CDR3 residues: CASSGGLAGVPGELFF. As DNA, the CDR3 is TGCGCCAGCAGCGGGGGACTAGCGGGAGTCCCCGGGGAGCTGTTTTTT.

The CDR3, as DNA: TGTGCCAGCAGCTTAGTTGGCAGTCAGCCCCAGCATTTT. Amino acid sequence: CASSLVGSQPQHF. The chain carries TRBV7-2 and TRBJ1-5; D is ambiguous. Trimming shortened V by 1 base and J by 6 bases, and 7 bases separated the two germline ends. The V gene's germline CDR1 is SGHTA and CDR2 FQGNSA. This CDR3 spans 13 amino acids. Filled out from reference TRBV7-2 and TRBJ1-5, the complete variable domain reads GAGVSQSPSNKVTEKGKDVELRCDPISGHTALYWYRQSLGQGLEFLIYFQGNSAPDKSGLPSDRFSAERTGGSVSTLTIQRTQQEDSAVYLCASSLVGSQPQHFGDGTRLSIL.

With regard to this clone: Other DNA sequences of this sample code for an identical CDR3. The chain carries TRBV7-6 and TRBJ2-1, with 9 bases fitting TRBD2. V lost 1 base to trimming and J lost 8 bases; unmatched junction nucleotides: 9. Germline V gene lookup returns CDR1 SGHVS and CDR2 FNYEAQ. The CDR3 runs to 16 residues. The CDR3 here is CASSLGGGRALDEQFF. CDR3 bases: TGTGCCAGCAGCTTAGGTGGCGGGAGGGCCCTGGATGAGCAGTTCTTC.

The chain carries TRBV7-9 and TRBJ2-7; no reliable D call. Trimming shortened V by 1 base and J by 6 bases, and 7 bases separated the two germline ends. The CDR3 consists of 12 residues. Germline CDR1 is SEHNR and CDR2 is FQNEAQ (reference sequence). CDR3 sequence (DNA): TGTGCCAGCAGCTTAGAGCGCAGCGAGCAGTACTTC. This gives the protein CASSLERSEQYF.